Each of the 21 T cell receptor beta chains below was sequenced from the same sample in a study of blood T cell repertoires in COVID-19 (dated by TCRdb to the early 2020s). Libraries were prepared through the immunoSEQ multiplex PCR assay. Imported from immuneACCESS, the table was reduced by TCRdb to in-frame sequences with V and J called. These copies leave out some clones; in studies compared against another copy, an unresolved V gene accounts for under half, and the cause of the remainder is not known. For this sample the table gives about 210,000 clones, of which around 82% were detected only once. The ten largest clones represent 2.9% of the sample. Sequencing input: peripheral blood. These receptors all come from a man between 50 and 59 years old with active or convalescent COVID-19.

This clone was counted a few times. The rearrangement uses TRBV25-1 and TRBJ1-5; perhaps TRBD1 as D (6 bases). Trimming removed 4 bases at V and 7 bases at J, with 14 bases between. The CDR3 runs to 14 residues. Germline V lookup: CDR1 MGHDK, CDR2 SYGVNS. CDR3 DNA: TGTGCCAGCAGTGGATCAGGGGCCCAGCAGCCCCAGCATTTT. It codes for CASSGSGAQQPQHF.

J is TRBJ1-6 and V is TRBV28; possibly TRBD1 for D (6 bases). The CDR3 has 15 amino acids. Germline CDR1 reads MDHEN; CDR2 reads SYDVKM. V gave up 3 bases and J gave up 10 bases, with 16 bases separating them. Here the CDR3 DNA reads TGTGCCAGCAGTTTTCCGAGACAGGACTCCTCACCCCTCCACTTT. It encodes CASSFPRQDSSPLHF.

The gene calls are TRBV6-5 and TRBJ1-1, with D maybe TRBD1 (6 bases). V was shortened by 6 bases and J by 0 bases, with 11 bases between the two germline ends. This CDR3 comprises 14 residues. Germline-derived CDR1 and CDR2 are MNHEY and SVGAGI. In DNA form, the CDR3 reads TGTGCCAGCAGGGCGACAGGCATGAACACTGAAGCTTTCTTT. Its protein is CASRATGMNTEAFF.

The chain recombines TRBV2 with TRBJ1-4, with TRBD1 matching over 7 bases. Trimming at V came to 4 bases and at J to 4 bases, leaving 6 bases not matched to a gene. The V gene's germline CDR1 is SNHLY and CDR2 FYNNEI. The CDR3 length is 15 residues. The CDR3 sequence: CASSATGAYNEKLFF. The CDR3 bases are TGTGCCAGCAGTGCAACAGGGGCCTATAATGAAAAACTGTTTTTT.

The V and J genes are TRBV28 and TRBJ1-5, with TRBD1 as a possible D gene (6 bases). V was shortened by 5 bases and J by 7 bases, with 18 bases between the two germline ends. The germline V gene has CDR1 MDHEN and CDR2 SYDVKM. This CDR3 is 15 amino acids long. CDR3 loop: CASSPVRGGEQPQHF. In nucleotides, the CDR3 is TGTGCCAGCAGTCCCGTCAGGGGAGGGGAACAGCCCCAGCATTTT.

The rearrangement uses TRBV7-6 and TRBJ1-3, with TRBD1 matching 8 bases. Germline CDR1 and CDR2: SGHVS and FNYEAQ. Trimming removed 5 bases from V and 8 bases from J; junction bases left unmatched: 11. The CDR3 totals 15 residues. The CDR3 DNA is TGTGCCAGCAGCCTCGGGACAGGCCTAATCGACACCATATATTTT. Translated: CASSLGTGLIDTIYF.

This clone was detected once. The CDR3 bases are TGTGCCAGCAGTTCCTCGGGGGGGTGGGATTCACCCCTCCACTTT. Amino acid sequence: CASSSSGGWDSPLHF. The chain combines TRBV2 with TRBJ1-6; D possibly corresponds to TRBD1 (5 bases). CDR3 length: 15 amino acids. From germline, CDR1 is SNHLY and CDR2 FYNNEI. The V and J ends lost 5 bases and 8 bases respectively, with 16 bases between them.

To note about this clone: Mismatch with germline at one junction end may stem from a read error. V and J are TRBV3-1 (or the pseudogene TRBV3-2) and TRBJ2-3; 8 positions agree with TRBD1. This CDR3 is 14 amino acids long. In germline, CDR1 is LGHDT, CDR2 YNNKEL (reference sequence). In DNA, the CDR3 is TGTGCCGGCAGCCGACAGGGGTCCACAGATACGCAGTATTTT. This gives the protein CAGSRQGSTDTQYF.

The CDR3 sequence is CASSYTPGQGQETQYF. CDR3 sequence (DNA): TGCGCCAGCAGCTACACCCCCGGACAGGGGCAAGAGACCCAGTACTTC. The V gene is TRBV5-1, the J gene TRBJ2-5; 9 positions agree with TRBD1. Germline V gives CDR1 SGHRS, CDR2 YFSETQ. The CDR3 has 16 residues. The junction had 8 bases not matched to a gene; V was cut back by 3 bases and J by 2 bases.

The chain couples TRBV5-1 to TRBJ2-3; weak D call: TRBD2 (5 bases). The CDR3 extends over 17 amino acids. V was shortened by 0 bases and J by 7 bases, with 21 bases between the two germline ends. The germline V gene encodes CDR1 SGHRS and CDR2 YFSETQ. CDR3 nucleotide sequence: TGCGCCAGCAGCTTGGGTGTGGGCCCTATCCGGGATAATACGCAGTATTTT. Translating it yields CASSLGVGPIRDNTQYF.

The rearrangement uses TRBV6-1 and TRBJ1-1, with D hard to call. Trimming left V 4 bases short and J 1 base short, with 16 bases between. Germline CDR1 is MNHNS and CDR2 is SASEGT. The CDR3 spans 16 residues. The chain's CDR3 is CASSVGFSSGNTEAFF. The CDR3 DNA follows: TGTGCCAGCAGTGTTGGGTTCTCGTCGGGGAACACTGAAGCTTTCTTT.

J is TRBJ1-2 and V is TRBV2; TRBD1 matches at 7 bases. Germline V gene sequence: CDR1 SNHLY, CDR2 FYNNEI. V lost 6 bases and J lost 4; bases outside the gene matches: 8. CDR3 length equals 14 residues. Here the CDR3 DNA reads TGTGCCAGCAGCGTGAACAGGGGAGGCTATGGCTACACCTTC. Amino acids: CASSVNRGGYGYTF. The entire variable domain, with the rest obtained from reference TRBV2 and TRBJ1-2, is as follows: EPEVTQTPSHQVTQMGQEVILRCVPISNHLYFYWYRQILGQKVEFLVSFYNNEISEKSEIFDDQFSVERPDGSNFTLKIRSTKLEDSAMYFCASSVNRGGYGYTFGSGTRLTVV.

The V and J genes are TRBV11-2 and TRBJ1-1; possibly TRBD1 for D (6 bases). Trimming shortened V by 5 bases and J by 4 bases, and 23 bases separated the two germline ends. This CDR3 has 17 amino acids. Germline CDR1 is SGHAT and CDR2 is FQNNGV. Written as DNA, the CDR3 is TGTGCCAGCAGCCTAGGATGGCAGGGGACTAGCGGCACTGAAGCTTTCTTT. This encodes CASSLGWQGTSGTEAFF.

The chain uses TRBV7-2 and TRBJ1-1; 9 bases match TRBD1. Germline V lookup: CDR1 SGHTA, CDR2 FQGNSA. The CDR3 runs 15 residues. V gave up 4 bases and J gave up 4 bases; unmatched junction bases: 7. CDR3: CASSSEQGASTEAFF. CDR3 coding DNA: TGTGCCAGCAGCTCCGAACAGGGGGCGAGCACTGAAGCTTTCTTT.

The genes are TRBV25-1 and TRBJ1-6; D is unresolved. CDR3 length: 14 amino acids. Germline V gene lookup returns CDR1 MGHDK and CDR2 SYGVNS. V lost 4 bases and J lost 10, with 14 bases in between. The CDR3 DNA follows: TGTGCCAGCAGTGCCTCCCTACTATCATCACCCCTCCACTTT. Amino acids: CASSASLLSSPLHF.

In DNA, the CDR3 is TGCAGCGTTTCGAATCCGGCAGGGGGGAACACCGGGGAGCTGTTTTTT. Protein: CSVSNPAGGNTGELFF. The chain joins TRBV29-1 to TRBJ2-2; 7 bases match TRBD1. The CDR3 is 16 amino acids. Germline values: CDR1 SQVTM, CDR2 ANQGSEA. After removal of 5 bases from V and 1 base from J, the junction contained 10 bases not matched to a gene.

The V call is TRBV5-4, the J call TRBJ2-2; 8 nucleotides agree with TRBD2. CDR1 and CDR2 (germline): SGHNT, YYREEE (reference sequence). This CDR3 has 17 residues. The J segment lost 5 bases and the V segment lost 0 bases, leaving 9 bases of the junction unmatched. CDR3 nucleotides: TGTGCCAGCAGCTTGGTCTCCGGCGGGGGGTTTACCGGGGAGCTGTTTTTT. As protein: CASSLVSGGGFTGELFF.

The rearrangement links TRBV27 to TRBJ1-3; 8 positions agree with TRBD1. Germline trimming cut 8 bases from V and 3 bases from J; bases unmatched to any gene: 3. The CDR3 extends over 13 amino acids. Germline V gene lookup returns CDR1 MNHEY and CDR2 SMNVEV (reference sequence). The CDR3 DNA sequence: TGTGCCAGCGACAGGGGCTGTGGAAACACCATATATTTT. This sequence encodes CASDRGCGNTIYF.

The chain uses TRBV6-1 and TRBJ2-7; D call uncertain. The CDR3 length is 14 residues. The germline CDR1 and CDR2 sequences are MNHNS and SASEGT. V lost 2 bases to trimming and J lost 6 bases, with 14 bases between them. The CDR3 DNA sequence: TGTGCCAGCAGTGAAATTGGCAGCTCGGGCGAGCAGTACTTC. Translating gives CASSEIGSSGEQYF.

In its sample, this clone was seen once. The rearrangement joins TRBV6-5 to TRBJ1-5, with a tentative D call TRBD1 (5 bases). The germline V gene has CDR1 MNHEY and CDR2 SVGAGI. The length of the CDR3 is 14 residues. V was cut by 4 bases and J by 0 bases, with 7 bases left in between. CDR3 region: CASSSGISNQPQHF. The CDR3 coding sequence is TGTGCCAGCAGTTCAGGGATTAGCAATCAGCCCCAGCATTTT.

A few counts support this clone. The chain uses TRBV11-2 and TRBJ1-1, with D tentatively TRBD1 (5 bases). V was cut by 4 bases and J by 2 bases, with 11 bases left in between. Germline loops: CDR1 SGHAT, CDR2 FQNNGV. The CDR3 runs to 14 residues. Written as DNA, the CDR3 is TGTGCCAGCAGCTCAAACAGGTTCAACACTGAAGCTTTCTTT. Translated: CASSSNRFNTEAFF.